What follows are 8 T cell receptor beta chains derived from one specimen sequenced in a study of Graves' ophthalmopathy and Graves' hyperthyroidism. Amplifying from RNA transcripts, the study obtained TCR beta CDR3 regions. Second-round multiplex PCR came after first-round RT-PCR with HTBI primers. TCRdb called the multiplex PCR reads again in MiXCR, with one record for every CDR3 protein. Among approximately 1.2 million distinct CDR3 sequences listed, less than 45% were seen once. The sample consisted of peripheral blood or thyroid tissue (not recorded which). The receptors were sampled from an adult man with Graves' hyperthyroidism.

The V and J genes are TRBV9 and TRBJ2-2, with 7 nucleotides matching TRBD2. With V trimmed by 0 bases and J by 4 bases, 3 bases remained unmatched. CDR3 length: 15 residues. The germline V gene encodes CDR1 SGDLS and CDR2 YYNGEE. The CDR3 DNA reads TGTGCCAGCAGCGTAGACGGGACTACCACCGGGGAGCTGTTTTTT. Encoded protein: CASSVDGTTTGELFF.

The V and J genes are TRBV28 and TRBJ1-2, with D unclear. Germline V gene lookup returns CDR1 MDHEN and CDR2 SYDVKM. V was pared by 7 bases and J by 0 bases, with 12 bases between. The CDR3 covers 14 residues. Written as DNA, the CDR3 is TGTGCCAGCACCCCCCATCACCCTAACTATGGCTACACCTTC. It encodes CASTPHHPNYGYTF.

There are a few counts of this clonotype. The chain is built from TRBV6-5 and TRBJ2-7, with 7 bases lining up with TRBD1. CDR1 is MNHEY, CDR2 SVGAGI, per germline. The CDR3 consists of 11 residues. V lost 8 bases and J lost 5; bases outside the gene matches: 3. CDR3 region: CASADRDEQYF. The CDR3 coding sequence is TGTGCCAGCGCCGACAGGGACGAGCAGTACTTC.

The genes are TRBV12-3 or TRBV12-4 and TRBJ2-7; 8 bases fit TRBD2. Trimming took 2 bases from V and 3 from J; bases not matched to a gene: 6. The CDR3 is 15 amino acids. The CDR3 DNA is TGTGCCAGCAGTTTATCGAGACTAGCGTTCTACGAGCAGTACTTC. Amino acid sequence: CASSLSRLAFYEQYF.

The gene calls are TRBV11-2 and TRBJ1-4, with D tentatively TRBD1 (5 bases). V lost 5 bases and J 11 bases, leaving 24 bases between the germline ends. Germline CDR1 is SGHAT and CDR2 is FQNNGV. The CDR3 has 16 amino acids. The CDR3 reads CASSRNTGTTSGKLFF. As DNA, the CDR3 is TGTGCCAGCAGCCGAAATACCGGGACGACCTCGGGGAAACTGTTTTTT.

This clonotype was detected many times. The genes are TRBV24-1 and TRBJ2-2, with D uncertain. The CDR3 loop spans 11 amino acids. Looked up from germline, CDR1 is KGHDR and CDR2 is SFDVKD. The V end lost 8 bases, the J end lost 8 bases, and 8 bases lay between the germline ends. CDR3 bases: TGTGCCACCACCGATGGAGGGGAGCTGTTTTTT. Translation gives CATTDGGELFF.

This rearrangement joins TRBV7-2 to TRBJ1-6, with D possibly being TRBD1 (6 bases). The CDR3 has 15 amino acids. CDR1 and CDR2 from the germline V gene are SGHTA and FQGNSA. V shed 1 base and J shed 11 bases, with 15 bases lying between them. The CDR3 here is CASSLVGAPRAPLHF. The CDR3 DNA follows: TGTGCCAGCAGCTTAGTGGGGGCCCCCAGAGCACCCCTCCACTTT.

J is TRBJ1-5 and V is TRBV9, with D perhaps matching TRBD1 (5 bases). The CDR3 is 14 residues long. The V end was cut by 4 bases, the J end by 10 bases, with 18 bases between. CDR1 SGDLS and CDR2 YYNGEE come from the germline V gene. CDR3 sequence reads: CASSSGGSGYPQHF. DNA for the CDR3: TGTGCCAGCAGCTCCGGGGGTTCGGGGTATCCCCAGCATTTT.